Below, 20 T cell receptor beta chains from the same sample are listed, as sequenced in a study of cytomegalovirus exposure and HLA in healthy donors. Assay used: immunoSEQ multiplex PCR; TCRdb lists only in-frame clones, some missing. The profile shows some 130,000 clones, about nine tenths of them singletons. Sequencing was performed on PBMCs. These receptors were collected from a man younger than 40 in good health and CMV-seronegative.

The gene calls are TRBV7-9 and TRBJ1-2; D is uncertain. Per germline, CDR1 SEHNR and CDR2 FQNEAQ (reference sequence). Deletions cut 1 base from V and 2 bases from J, with 8 bases between. The CDR3 contains 14 residues. CDR3 region: CASSLGAGNYGYTF. In DNA, the CDR3 is TGTGCCAGCAGCTTAGGAGCAGGCAACTATGGCTACACCTTC.

The V gene is TRBV30, the J gene TRBJ1-1; perhaps TRBD1 as D (5 bases). The CDR3 extends over 11 amino acids. Trimming pared 2 bases from V and 8 bases from J, leaving 9 bases between. Per the germline V gene, CDR1 is GTSNPN and CDR2 is SVGIG (reference sequence). CDR3 DNA: TGTGCCTGGAGTCCCTCAGGGGAAGCTTTCTTT. This translates into CAWSPSGEAFF.

This chain connects TRBV6-5 to TRBJ2-3; maybe TRBD1 (6 bases). The CDR3 length is 13 residues. The V and J ends lost 7 bases and 2 bases respectively, with 10 bases between them. The germline gives CDR1 MNHEY, CDR2 SVGAGI. The CDR3 region is CASNQGPTDTQYF. The CDR3 DNA reads TGTGCCAGCAATCAGGGGCCCACAGATACGCAGTATTTT.

The chain uses TRBV5-1 and TRBJ2-1; TRBD2 agrees at 11 bases. There are 15 residues in the CDR3. Germline V gene data show CDR1 as SGHRS and CDR2 as YFSETQ. The junction had 6 bases not matched to a gene; V was cut back by 2 bases and J by 8 bases. CDR3 protein: CASSLVAGGRYEQFF. The CDR3 bases are TGCGCCAGCAGCTTAGTAGCGGGAGGGAGGTATGAGCAGTTCTTC. Combining the CDR3 with reference TRBV5-1 and TRBJ2-1 gives the whole variable domain KAGVTQTPRYLIKTRGQQVTLSCSPISGHRSVSWYQQTPGQGLQFLFEYFSETQRNKGNFPGRFSGRQFSNSRSEMNVSTLELGDSALYLCASSLVAGGRYEQFFGPGTRLTVL.

The genes are TRBV5-5 and TRBJ2-7; 11 positions agree with TRBD2. The CDR3 runs 15 residues. Germline lookup yields CDR1 SGHKS and CDR2 YYEKEE (reference sequence). J lost 0 bases, V lost 2 bases, and 1 base had no gene match. CDR3 sequence reads: CASSFGLAGSYEQYF. The CDR3, as DNA: TGTGCCAGCAGCTTCGGACTAGCGGGCTCCTACGAGCAGTACTTC.

The sample holds a few counts of this clone. The V call is TRBV5-1, the J call TRBJ2-7; D gene ambiguous. The CDR3 spans 13 residues. Germline assignment: CDR1 SGHRS and CDR2 YFSETQ. The V end was cut by 0 bases, the J end by 7 bases, with 11 bases between. The CDR3 region is CASSLVDSREQYF. The CDR3 DNA is TGCGCCAGCAGCTTGGTTGACTCACGGGAGCAGTACTTC.

The V and J genes are TRBV11-2 and TRBJ2-5, with D possibly TRBD2 on 6 matching bases. Germline CDR1 SGHAT, CDR2 FQNNGV. The CDR3 length is 15 residues. The ends were cut back, 1 base at V and 2 bases at J, with 11 bases in the middle. CDR3 DNA sequence: TGTGCCAGCAGCTTAGTCGCGGGGCCTCAAGAGACCCAGTACTTC. Translated: CASSLVAGPQETQYF.

The chain is built from TRBV6-1 and TRBJ2-7; a weak D match, TRBD1 (5 bases). The germline V gene encodes CDR1 MNHNS and CDR2 SASEGT. The CDR3 consists of 15 residues. Trimming pared 3 bases from V and 1 base from J, leaving 13 bases between. DNA for the CDR3: TGTGCCAGCAGTGATTCCGGACAACGTTCCTACGAGCAGTACTTC. This encodes CASSDSGQRSYEQYF.

The V call is TRBV27, the J call TRBJ1-1; perhaps TRBD1 as D (6 bases). This CDR3 has 15 amino acids. Germline V gene sequence: CDR1 MNHEY, CDR2 SMNVEV (reference sequence). V gave up 5 bases and J gave up 0 bases, with 13 bases separating them. The DNA of the CDR3 is TGTGCCAGCAGTCCCGGACAGCTTCTGAACACTGAAGCTTTCTTT. Translated, it gives CASSPGQLLNTEAFF.

CDR3 region: CASSWDSRKNIQYF. The CDR3 coding sequence is TGTGCCAGCAGTTGGGACAGCAGAAAAAACATTCAGTACTTC. V is TRBV6-5 and J is TRBJ2-4; 7 positions agree with TRBD1. CDR1 is MNHEY, CDR2 SVGAGI, per germline. The CDR3 consists of 14 residues. After removal of 4 bases from V and 4 bases from J, the junction contained 4 bases not matched to a gene.

This rearrangement joins TRBV7-2 to TRBJ1-3; perhaps TRBD1 as D (5 bases). The CDR3 totals 14 residues. Trimming removed 5 bases at V and 2 bases at J, with 10 bases between. Germline V lookup: CDR1 SGHTA, CDR2 FQGNSA. In DNA form, the CDR3 reads TGTGCCAGCAGCCCGGGGGAGGCTGGAAACACCATATATTTT. Translating gives CASSPGEAGNTIYF.

The CDR3 DNA sequence: TGTGCCAGCAGCCTTGGACAGGGGGTAAACTATGGCTACACCTTC. This encodes CASSLGQGVNYGYTF. V is TRBV7-9 and J is TRBJ1-2, with 10 bases that match TRBD1. The germline V gene has CDR1 SEHNR and CDR2 FQNEAQ (reference sequence). The CDR3 contains 15 residues. V lost 5 bases, J lost 2 bases, and 5 bases stayed unmatched.

The chain links TRBV29-1 to TRBJ2-3; 9 bases map to TRBD2. This CDR3 is 14 amino acids long. Germline V gene data show CDR1 as SQVTM and CDR2 as ANQGSEA. Trimming cost V 4 bases and J 2 bases; bases outside gene matches: 4. The DNA for the CDR3 is TGCAGCGTTGGAGCGGGAGGATACACAGATACGCAGTATTTT. Translating it yields CSVGAGGYTDTQYF.

The gene calls are TRBV10-3 and TRBJ2-2; 11 positions match TRBD2. Germline loops: CDR1 ENHRY, CDR2 SYGVKD. Trimming cost V 6 bases and J 7 bases; bases outside gene matches: 1. The CDR3 is 13 residues long. The CDR3 region is CAIRTSGVGELFF. In DNA, the CDR3 is TGTGCCATCAGGACTAGCGGGGTCGGGGAGCTGTTTTTT.

The gene calls are TRBV7-2 and TRBJ2-7; D ambiguous. The V and J ends lost 1 base and 5 bases respectively, with 18 bases between them. The CDR3 sequence is 16 residues long. From germline, CDR1 is SGHTA and CDR2 FQGNSA. The CDR3 loop is CASSLESWSRVHEQYF. In nucleotides, the CDR3 is TGTGCCAGCAGCTTAGAATCATGGTCTAGAGTCCACGAGCAGTACTTC.

The table lists this clone with a count of one. The CDR3 bases are TGTGCCAGCAGCGTAGGGCCTCTAGCGGACTACGAGCAGTACTTC. Translation: CASSVGPLADYEQYF. The rearrangement links TRBV9 to TRBJ2-7; 7 bases match TRBD2. CDR1 and CDR2 from the germline V gene are SGDLS and YYNGEE. V trimming: 0 bases; J trimming: 3 bases; junction bases outside the gene matches: 6. This CDR3 has 15 residues.

This chain connects TRBV7-2 to TRBJ2-5; 9 positions match TRBD2. Germline CDR1 SGHTA, CDR2 FQGNSA. V gave up 6 bases and J gave up 4 bases; unmatched junction bases: 18. There are 18 residues in the CDR3. CDR3 in DNA: TGTGCCAGCAGACGGCTGCGTCTAGCGGGAACTGGGAGAGAGACCCAGTACTTC. Translation: CASRRLRLAGTGRETQYF.

V gene TRBV7-9 combines with J gene TRBJ1-1; TRBD1 is a possible D gene (5 bases). Germline CDR1 reads SEHNR; CDR2 reads FQNEAQ (reference sequence). The CDR3 consists of 14 residues. V shed 5 bases and J shed 8 bases, with 18 bases lying between them. This chain's CDR3 is CASSQNDRRGEAFF. CDR3 nucleotides: TGTGCCAGCAGCCAAAATGACCGGCGGGGGGAAGCTTTCTTT.

J is TRBJ2-7 and V is TRBV7-9; 7 bases agree with TRBD1. Germline CDR1 and CDR2: SEHNR and FQNEAQ (reference sequence). The J segment lost 10 bases and the V segment lost 1 base, leaving 4 bases of the junction unmatched. The CDR3 totals 12 residues. The CDR3 protein is CASSLEGTVQYF. The CDR3 DNA follows: TGTGCCAGCAGCTTAGAGGGGACAGTTCAGTACTTC.

The V call is TRBV9, the J call TRBJ2-5; TRBD2 aligns across 15 bases. The V segment lost 0 bases and the J segment 9 bases; nucleotides outside the gene matches: 6. The germline gives CDR1 SGDLS, CDR2 YYNGEE. The length of the CDR3 is 16 residues. CDR3 protein: CASSVEGLAGGPAQYF. In nucleotides, the CDR3 is TGTGCCAGCAGCGTAGAAGGACTAGCGGGAGGGCCGGCCCAGTACTTC.